The rows below give T cell receptor beta chains drawn from one sample of a study of human T cells and chemical hapten exposure. MiXCR was run by TCRdb on the RACE reads, yielding one entry per CDR3 protein. The sample records over 300,000 distinct CDR3 sequences, roughly 5.3% being singletons. Sequencing used whole blood, obtained in connection with sensitization to the hapten diphenylcyclopropenone (DPC). The receptors originated from a woman in her fifties or sixties with alopecia areata. Some clones in this sample may be carry-over from other donors' samples. Both conserved end residues are part of each CDR3. D genes are given only for firm matches. Clone size, where shown, is once, few, many, or a class for clones that have expanded.

CDR3 length: 13
J gene: TRBJ1-1
V gene: TRBV30
D gene: -
clone size: few
CDR3 DNA: TGTGCCTGGAGCGAGACAGTGAACACTGAAGCTTTCTTT
CDR3 protein: CAWSETVNTEAFF

CDR3 length: 17
J gene: TRBJ2-3
V gene: TRBV9
D gene: TRBD2
clone size: few
CDR3 DNA: TGTGCCAGCAGCGTAACGGGACTAGCGGGGGCCACAGATACGCAGTATTTT
CDR3 protein: CASSVTGLAGATDTQYF

CDR3 length: 15
J gene: TRBJ2-7
V gene: TRBV6-2/TRBV6-3
D gene: -
clone size: few
CDR3 DNA: TGTGCCAGCAGCGAGGGGTTGGTGGGGCCCTACGAGCAGTACTTC
CDR3 protein: CASSEGLVGPYEQYF

CDR3 length: 16
J gene: TRBJ2-3
V gene: TRBV11-2
D gene: -
clone size: many
CDR3 DNA: TGTGCCAGCAGCTTAGCTCTCCCGGATTACACAGATACGCAGTATTTT
CDR3 protein: CASSLALPDYTDTQYF

CDR3 length: 14
J gene: TRBJ1-6
V gene: TRBV4-3
D gene: -
clone size: many
CDR3 DNA: TGCGCCAGCAGCCAAGAGGGCGGTAATTCACCCCTCCACTTT
CDR3 protein: CASSQEGGNSPLHF

CDR3 length: 12
J gene: TRBJ1-1
V gene: TRBV29-1
D gene: -
clone size: many
CDR3 DNA: TGCAGCGTTGATACGGAGGGTCGGAAAGCTTTCTTT
CDR3 protein: CSVDTEGRKAFF

CDR3 length: 15
J gene: TRBJ2-3
V gene: TRBV18
D gene: -
clone size: -
CDR3 DNA: TGTGCCAGCTCCGTATCCCAAATAAAAGACCGTACGCAGTATTTT
CDR3 protein: CASSVSQIKDRTQYF

CDR3 length: 16
J gene: TRBJ1-2
V gene: TRBV12-3/TRBV12-4
D gene: -
clone size: once
CDR3 DNA: TGTGCCAGCAGTCCCCTCCTCGAGCCTGCTAACTATGGCTACACCTTC
CDR3 protein: CASSPLLEPANYGYTF

CDR3 length: 16
J gene: TRBJ1-6
V gene: TRBV20-1
D gene: -
clone size: many
CDR3 DNA: TGCAGTGCTGTACAGGGAAACGGCTTTGGGGGTTCACCCCTCCACTTT
CDR3 protein: CSAVQGNGFGGSPLHF

CDR3 length: 16
J gene: TRBJ2-1
V gene: TRBV28
D gene: TRBD1
clone size: few
CDR3 DNA: TGTGCCAGCAGTAGCCAGACAGGGGGCTTCTACAATGAGCAGTTCTTC
CDR3 protein: CASSSQTGGFYNEQFF

CDR3 length: 14
J gene: TRBJ1-2
V gene: TRBV27
D gene: -
clone size: -
CDR3 DNA: TGTGCCAGCAGACAAGGGCCCATCGGCTATGGCTACACCTTC
CDR3 protein: CASRQGPIGYGYTF

CDR3 length: 12
J gene: TRBJ1-3
V gene: TRBV12-3/TRBV12-4
D gene: -
clone size: many
CDR3 DNA: TGTGCCAGCAGTAGACAGTGGAACACCATATATTTT
CDR3 protein: CASSRQWNTIYF

CDR3 length: 13
J gene: TRBJ2-7
V gene: TRBV20-1
D gene: -
clone size: few
CDR3 DNA: TGCAGTGCTAGATGGGACCACTCCTACGAGCAGTACTTC
CDR3 protein: CSARWDHSYEQYF

CDR3 length: 12
J gene: TRBJ2-3
V gene: TRBV7-2
D gene: -
clone size: many
CDR3 DNA: TGTGCCACTAATCCGGGAACAGATACGCAGTATTTT
CDR3 protein: CATNPGTDTQYF

CDR3 length: 14
J gene: TRBJ2-3
V gene: TRBV30
D gene: TRBD2
clone size: -
CDR3 DNA: TGTGCCTGGAGTGCTCTTCTAGCGGGAGATACGCAGTATTTT
CDR3 protein: CAWSALLAGDTQYF

CDR3 length: 9
J gene: TRBJ1-2
V gene: TRBV2
D gene: -
clone size: many
CDR3 DNA: TGTGCCATCTCTTCGGGCTACACCTTC
CDR3 protein: CAISSGYTF

CDR3 length: 14
J gene: TRBJ1-5
V gene: TRBV27
D gene: -
clone size: -
CDR3 DNA: TGTGCCAGCAGTTTAGGGCCAGAAAATCAGCCCCAGCATTTT
CDR3 protein: CASSLGPENQPQHF

CDR3 length: 15
J gene: TRBJ2-1
V gene: TRBV3-1
D gene: -
clone size: few
CDR3 DNA: TGTGCCAGCAGCCAAGATCTTTCTCAGTACAATGAGCAGTTCTTC
CDR3 protein: CASSQDLSQYNEQFF

CDR3 length: 13
J gene: TRBJ2-1
V gene: TRBV29-1
D gene: -
clone size: few
CDR3 DNA: TGCAGCGCTGGACCCCTTGGGTCCTATGAGCAGTTCTTC
CDR3 protein: CSAGPLGSYEQFF

CDR3 length: 15
J gene: TRBJ2-7
V gene: TRBV28
D gene: TRBD1
clone size: many
CDR3 DNA: TGTGCCAGCAGTCCAGGGGGCGCAGCGTCCTACGAGCAGTACTTC
CDR3 protein: CASSPGGAASYEQYF

CDR3 length: 15
J gene: TRBJ2-5
V gene: TRBV25-1
D gene: TRBD2
clone size: many
CDR3 DNA: TGTGCCAGCAGTGAATCCGGTAGCGGGGGGAAGACCCAGTACTTC
CDR3 protein: CASSESGSGGKTQYF

CDR3 length: 16
J gene: TRBJ1-3
V gene: TRBV12-3/TRBV12-4
D gene: TRBD1
clone size: many
CDR3 DNA: TGTGCCAGCAGTTTTCGGGGACAGATATTTGGAAACACCATATATTTT
CDR3 protein: CASSFRGQIFGNTIYF

CDR3 length: 17
J gene: TRBJ2-7
V gene: TRBV6-2/TRBV6-3
D gene: -
clone size: few
CDR3 DNA: TGTGCCAGCAGTTACTCCCCCTCCGGGACGACGCCCTACGAGCAGTACTTC
CDR3 protein: CASSYSPSGTTPYEQYF

CDR3 length: 12
J gene: TRBJ1-1
V gene: TRBV29-1
D gene: -
clone size: many
CDR3 DNA: TGCAGCGTTTCTGTGGTTAACACTGAAGCTTTCTTT
CDR3 protein: CSVSVVNTEAFF

CDR3 length: 15
J gene: TRBJ2-1
V gene: TRBV6-5
D gene: -
clone size: -
CDR3 DNA: TGTGCCAGCAGTTACTCAGTAGCGTTTAACAATGAGCAGTTCTTC
CDR3 protein: CASSYSVAFNNEQFF

CDR3 length: 19
J gene: TRBJ2-2
V gene: TRBV6-2/TRBV6-3
D gene: -
clone size: few
CDR3 DNA: TGTGCCAGCAGTTACCTCGCGGGCCAAGGGGCTCCGAACACCGGGGAGCTGTTTTTT
CDR3 protein: CASSYLAGQGAPNTGELFF

CDR3 length: 13
J gene: TRBJ2-3
V gene: TRBV27
D gene: -
clone size: many
CDR3 DNA: TGTGCCAGCAGTTTAAGTCCGTCCCATACGCAGTATTTT
CDR3 protein: CASSLSPSHTQYF

CDR3 length: 12
J gene: TRBJ1-1
V gene: TRBV6-5
D gene: TRBD1
clone size: -
CDR3 DNA: TGTGCCAGCAGACGACAGGGCGGAGAAGCTTTCTTT
CDR3 protein: CASRRQGGEAFF

CDR3 length: 15
J gene: TRBJ2-2
V gene: TRBV5-4
D gene: -
clone size: few
CDR3 DNA: TGTGCCAGCAGCTTGGGACAGGATCTATCCGGGGAGCTGTTTTTT
CDR3 protein: CASSLGQDLSGELFF

CDR3 length: 12
J gene: TRBJ1-5
V gene: TRBV20-1
D gene: -
clone size: many
CDR3 DNA: TGCAGTGCTAGAGATGGGAATCAGCCCCAGCATTTT
CDR3 protein: CSARDGNQPQHF

CDR3 length: 15
J gene: TRBJ2-7
V gene: TRBV9
D gene: TRBD1
clone size: many
CDR3 DNA: TGTGCCAGCAGCGTAGGAGAGGGGACAGCTTACGAGCAGTACTTC
CDR3 protein: CASSVGEGTAYEQYF

CDR3 length: 15
J gene: TRBJ2-7
V gene: TRBV10-3
D gene: -
clone size: many
CDR3 DNA: TGTGCCATCAGTGAGCCACCAGGGAGCTCCTACGAGCAGTACTTC
CDR3 protein: CAISEPPGSSYEQYF

CDR3 length: 13
J gene: TRBJ1-1
V gene: TRBV7-2
D gene: -
clone size: -
CDR3 DNA: TGTGCCAGCAGCTTAGCGCCCATGAAGGAAGCTTTCTTT
CDR3 protein: CASSLAPMKEAFF

CDR3 length: 16
J gene: TRBJ1-1
V gene: TRBV18
D gene: TRBD1
clone size: many
CDR3 DNA: TGTGCCAGCTCACCACTACAGGGGGCGTTGAACACTGAAGCTTTCTTT
CDR3 protein: CASSPLQGALNTEAFF

CDR3 length: 20
J gene: TRBJ2-1
V gene: TRBV9
D gene: TRBD2
clone size: many
CDR3 DNA: TGTGCCAGCAGCGCGCTACTAGCGGGAGGCATATTCAGCTCCTACAATGAGCAGTTCTTC
CDR3 protein: CASSALLAGGIFSSYNEQFF

CDR3 length: 14
J gene: TRBJ2-1
V gene: TRBV20-1
D gene: -
clone size: many
CDR3 DNA: TGCAGTGCTAGAGATGGACACTTGCTGGATGAGCAGTTCTTC
CDR3 protein: CSARDGHLLDEQFF

CDR3 length: 13
J gene: TRBJ2-1
V gene: TRBV28
D gene: TRBD1
clone size: few
CDR3 DNA: TGTGCCAGCGACAGGGGGTATCGGAATGAGCAGTTCTTC
CDR3 protein: CASDRGYRNEQFF

CDR3 length: 14
J gene: TRBJ1-4
V gene: TRBV6-5
D gene: -
clone size: few
CDR3 DNA: TGTGCCAGCAGTTCGTCAGCTACTAATGAAAAACTGTTTTTT
CDR3 protein: CASSSSATNEKLFF

CDR3 length: 13
J gene: TRBJ2-3
V gene: TRBV20-1
D gene: -
clone size: many
CDR3 DNA: TGCAGTGCTAGAGACCCTTACGCAGATACGCAGTATTTT
CDR3 protein: CSARDPYADTQYF

CDR3 length: 13
J gene: TRBJ1-6
V gene: TRBV12-3/TRBV12-4
D gene: -
clone size: -
CDR3 DNA: TGTGCCAGCAGTCGGGTTAATAATTCACCCCTCCACTTT
CDR3 protein: CASSRVNNSPLHF

CDR3 length: 15
J gene: TRBJ2-5
V gene: TRBV12-3/TRBV12-4
D gene: -
clone size: -
CDR3 DNA: TGTGCCAGCAGCCCCATGAGGGGGGGCCAAGAGACCCAGTACTTC
CDR3 protein: CASSPMRGGQETQYF

CDR3 length: 16
J gene: TRBJ2-3
V gene: TRBV7-9
D gene: TRBD2
clone size: few
CDR3 DNA: TGTGCCAGCAGCGGGGGGACTAGCGGGATAACAGATACGCAGTATTTT
CDR3 protein: CASSGGTSGITDTQYF

CDR3 length: 15
J gene: TRBJ2-3
V gene: TRBV2
D gene: TRBD2
clone size: few
CDR3 DNA: TGTGCCAGCAGTTCCCTCCCGCGGGGGACAGATACGCAGTATTTT
CDR3 protein: CASSSLPRGTDTQYF

CDR3 length: 14
J gene: TRBJ1-5
V gene: TRBV28
D gene: -
clone size: many
CDR3 DNA: TGTGCCAGCAAAGGAGGGGCTCGCAATCAGCCCCAGCATTTT
CDR3 protein: CASKGGARNQPQHF